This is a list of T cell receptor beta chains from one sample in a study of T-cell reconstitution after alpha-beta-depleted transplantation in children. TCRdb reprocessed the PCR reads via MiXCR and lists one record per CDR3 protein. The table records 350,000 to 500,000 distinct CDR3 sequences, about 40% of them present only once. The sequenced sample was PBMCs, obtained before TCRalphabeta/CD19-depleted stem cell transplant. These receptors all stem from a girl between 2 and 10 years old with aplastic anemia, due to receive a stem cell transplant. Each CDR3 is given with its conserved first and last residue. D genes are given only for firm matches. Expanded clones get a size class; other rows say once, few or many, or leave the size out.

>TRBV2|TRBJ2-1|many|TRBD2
TGTGCCAGCGCTACTAGCGGGAGAATAGGTGAGCAGTTCTTC
CASATSGRIGEQFF
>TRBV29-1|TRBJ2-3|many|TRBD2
TGCAGCGGCGGGACTAGCGCTTCCGATACGCAGTATTTT
CSGGTSASDTQYF
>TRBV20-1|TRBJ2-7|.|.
TGCAGTGCTCATGGCGGGACCCCCACCTACGAGCAGTACTTC
CSAHGGTPTYEQYF
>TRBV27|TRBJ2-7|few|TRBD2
TGTGCCAGCAGTTTCTCGGCTAGCGGGACGGAGCAGTACTTC
CASSFSASGTEQYF
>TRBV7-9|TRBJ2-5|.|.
TGTGCCAGCACCCTCGTCCCCCAGAGGGAGACCCAGTACTTC
CASTLVPQRETQYF
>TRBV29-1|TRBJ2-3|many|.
TGCAGCGTTGACGTAGCGTCAAGCACAGATACGCAGTATTTT
CSVDVASSTDTQYF
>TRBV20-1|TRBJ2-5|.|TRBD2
TGCAGTGCTAGCCCGCCTAGCGGGAGTGGGCCCCAAGAGACCCAGTACTTC
CSASPPSGSGPQETQYF
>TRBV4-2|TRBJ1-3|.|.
TGTGCCAGCAGCCAACCGACGGAAAAAAACACCATATATTTT
CASSQPTEKNTIYF
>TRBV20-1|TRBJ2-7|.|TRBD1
TGCAGTGCTACTTTGGGGACAGGCAGTAGTTCCCAGGCGAAACAGTACTTC
CSATLGTGSSSQAKQYF
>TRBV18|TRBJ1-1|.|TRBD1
TGTGCCAGCTCACCACAGGGGGCCACAAACACTGAAGCTTTCTTT
CASSPQGATNTEAFF
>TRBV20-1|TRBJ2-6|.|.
TGCAGTGCGCGGCCAAGCTCTGGCGCCAACGTCCTGACTTTC
CSARPSSGANVLTF
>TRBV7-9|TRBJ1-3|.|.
TGTGCCAGCAGCCTAGCGTCTACTGGAAACACCATATATTTT
CASSLASTGNTIYF
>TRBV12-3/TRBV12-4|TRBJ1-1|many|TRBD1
TGTGCCAGCAGGAACATCGGGACAGGTGAAGCTTTCTTT
CASRNIGTGEAFF
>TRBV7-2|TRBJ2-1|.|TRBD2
TGTGCCAGCAGCTCACCCGGGACTAGGATCTACAATGAGCAGTTCTTC
CASSSPGTRIYNEQFF
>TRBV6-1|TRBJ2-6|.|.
TGTGCCAGCAGTGAAGTAGGGACCTGGATAATGGCTGGGGCCAACGTCCTGACTTTC
CASSEVGTWIMAGANVLTF
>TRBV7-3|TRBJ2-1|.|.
TGTGCCAGCAGCTCCTTGGGACGACGTTACAATGAGCAGTTCTTC
CASSSLGRRYNEQFF
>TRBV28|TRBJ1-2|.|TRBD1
TGTGCCAGCAGACCATCGGACAGGGAGGGCTATGGCTACACCTTC
CASRPSDREGYGYTF
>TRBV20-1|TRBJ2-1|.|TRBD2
TGCAGCCCTAGGGGGCCGGGGCAGCGGGGGGGTAATGAGCAGTTCTTC
CSPRGPGQRGGNEQFF
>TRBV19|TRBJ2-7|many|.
TGTGCCAGTAGTACGACAGGCCCGTCCTACGAGCAGTACTTC
CASSTTGPSYEQYF
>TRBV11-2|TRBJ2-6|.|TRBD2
TGTGCCAGCAGCTTAGGGGGGGCCCTGACTAGCGCTGGGGCCAACGTCCTGACTTTC
CASSLGGALTSAGANVLTF
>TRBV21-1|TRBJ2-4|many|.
TGTGCCAGCAGCAAAGATCAGGGGTCCAAAAACATTCAGTACTTC
CASSKDQGSKNIQYF
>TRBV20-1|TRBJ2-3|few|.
TGCAGTGCTAGGGGACGGGACGGGCCCAGTGCAGATACGCAGTATTTT
CSARGRDGPSADTQYF
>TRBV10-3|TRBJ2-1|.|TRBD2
TGTGCCATCAGTCCCCCTAGCGGCTCCTACAATGAGCAGTTCTTC
CAISPPSGSYNEQFF
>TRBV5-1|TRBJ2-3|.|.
TGCGCCAGCAGCTTGGAGGCCGCAGATACGCAGTATTTT
CASSLEAADTQYF
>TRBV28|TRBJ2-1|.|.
TGTGCCAGCAGTTCGGGGCAGGTCCGTAATGAGCAGTTCTTC
CASSSGQVRNEQFF
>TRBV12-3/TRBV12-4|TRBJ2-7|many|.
TGTGCCAGCAGTTTAGCGCGGGCAGGGGGAGGCTACGAGCAGTACTTC
CASSLARAGGGYEQYF
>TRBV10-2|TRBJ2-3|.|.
TGCGCCAGCAGCGCTACGACTTACTACACAGATACGCAGTATTTT
CASSATTYYTDTQYF
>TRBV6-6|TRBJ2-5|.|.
TGTGCCAGCAGTTATTGGGCCAGAAGACGCCATGCCAATACCGATCGTGGAGAGACCCAGTACTTC
CASSYWARRRHANTDRGETQYF
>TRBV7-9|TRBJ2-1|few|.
TGTGCCAGCAGCTTAGTGAGGGGAACCTCAACTGAGCAGTTCTTC
CASSLVRGTSTEQFF
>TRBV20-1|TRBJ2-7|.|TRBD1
TGCAGTGCTGGCCGCGGGACAGGGACCTCCGAGCAGTACTTC
CSAGRGTGTSEQYF
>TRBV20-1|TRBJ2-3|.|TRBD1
TGCAGTGCTAGGGGGACAGGGATGGATACGCAGTATTTT
CSARGTGMDTQYF
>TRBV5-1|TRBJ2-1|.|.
TGCGCCAGCAGCGTCACTAGCAGTCGATCCTACAATGAGCAGTTCTTC
CASSVTSSRSYNEQFF
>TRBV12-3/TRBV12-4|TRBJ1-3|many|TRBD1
TGTGCCAGCAGTTCGACAGGGAGGAACACCATATATTTT
CASSSTGRNTIYF
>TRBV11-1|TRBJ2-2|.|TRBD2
TGTGCCAGCAGCTTAACGACTAGCGGAAGAGTATGGAACACCGGGGAGCTGTTTTTT
CASSLTTSGRVWNTGELFF
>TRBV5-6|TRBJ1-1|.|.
TGTGCCAGCAGCTTGGGAAATACAGGGGAAGCTTTCTTT
CASSLGNTGEAFF
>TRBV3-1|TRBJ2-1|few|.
TGTGCCAGCAGCCAAGATGGGTTAGGGTACAATGAGCAGTTCTTC
CASSQDGLGYNEQFF
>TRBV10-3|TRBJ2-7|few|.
TGTGCCATCAGCGCGGGACTCTACGAGCAGTACTTC
CAISAGLYEQYF
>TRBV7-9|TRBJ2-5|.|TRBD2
TGTGCCAGCAGCACACCTCTACTAGCGGGGGGCCAGTACTTC
CASSTPLLAGGQYF
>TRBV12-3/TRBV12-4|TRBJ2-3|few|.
TGTGCCAGCAGTTTGGAGAAACGGTTCCCAGATACGCAGTATTTT
CASSLEKRFPDTQYF
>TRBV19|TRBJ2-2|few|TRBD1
TGTGCCAGTAGTAGATACCCTTTGCGACAGGGTTGGACCGGGGAGCTGTTTTTT
CASSRYPLRQGWTGELFF
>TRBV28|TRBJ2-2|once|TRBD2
TGTGCCAGCAGCTTCGCCACTAGCGCCACCGGGGAGCTGTTTTTT
CASSFATSATGELFF
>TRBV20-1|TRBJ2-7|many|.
TGCAGTGCTAGATCGGACCGTTCCTACGAGCAGTACTTC
CSARSDRSYEQYF